The clone carrying this TCR beta chain was seen many times. The antigen is undetermined. Unique molecular identifiers were built into the TCRbeta library. TCRdb fed the PCR reads into MiXCR, producing one record per CDR3 protein. The sample shows around 120,000 distinct CDR3 sequences, 20% to 25% of them seen only once. This specimen comes from a study of T-cell reconstitution after alpha-beta-depleted transplantation in children. Study-level results: Newly made T cells mostly supplied T-cell counts and diversity one year after transplant. In patients about two months after transplant, alpha-beta T cells reportedly arose from several hundred expanded graft clones. It was surviving recipient T cells and thymic progenitors that gave some patients high TCRbeta diversity at day 60.

V lost 5 bases and J lost 5, with 10 bases in between. The CDR3 has 12 amino acids. This specimen was PBMCs, mostly from graft donor cells, taken 180 days after TCRalphabeta/CD19-depleted stem cell transplant. The TCR sequence derives from a male patient between 2 and 10 years old who had a stem cell transplant for chronic granulomatous disease, so the T cells may come from the graft donor. This chain connects TRBV12-3 or TRBV12-4 to TRBJ2-7, with D uncertain. The CDR3 sequence: CASSILPDEQYF. The CDR3 DNA follows: TGTGCCAGCAGTATCTTGCCCGACGAGCAGTACTTC.